A single sample is the source of the 17 T cell receptor beta chains below, sequenced in a study of cytomegalovirus exposure and HLA in healthy donors. PCR amplification relied on 60 Vbeta primers (plus 13 Jbeta primers). The repertoire was sequenced with immunoSEQ multiplex PCR; TCRdb's copy has only in-frame clones and lacks some. Of approximately 100,000 clones detected, about four fifths appear once; the ten largest clones hold about 3.8%. Sequenced sample: PBMCs. The receptor set was obtained from a middle-aged woman in good health and CMV-seronegative.

The V and J genes are TRBV6-1 and TRBJ2-2; 7 bases line up with TRBD2. CDR3 size: 14 residues. Trimming at V came to 2 bases and at J to 6 bases, leaving 3 bases not matched to a gene. Germline-derived CDR1 and CDR2 are MNHNS and SASEGT. In DNA, the CDR3 is TGTGCCAGCAGTGAAATAGGGAGGGCCGGGGAGCTGTTTTTT. Translation gives CASSEIGRAGELFF.

Only one count was recorded for this clone. The chain links TRBV11-1 to TRBJ1-2; 8 nucleotides match TRBD1. The CDR3 sequence is 15 residues long. Trimming took 2 bases from V and 5 from J; bases not matched to a gene: 7. CDR1 and CDR2 from the germline V gene are SGHAT and FQDESV (reference sequence). CDR3 in DNA: TGTGCCAGCAGCTTATCGACAGGGGAGGGGTATGGCTACACCTTC. It specifies CASSLSTGEGYGYTF. The variable domain in full, with the rest retrieved from reference TRBV11-1 and TRBJ1-2, is EAEVAQSPRYKITEKSQAVAFWCDPISGHATLYWYRQILGQGPELLVQFQDESVVDDSQLPKDRFSAERLKGVDSTLKIQPAELGDSAMYLCASSLSTGEGYGYTFGSGTRLTVV.

This clone was recorded only once. The chain employs TRBV5-4 and TRBJ2-1, with 11 bases identical to TRBD1. The CDR3 consists of 15 residues. V dropped 4 bases and J dropped 7; count of bases not matched to a gene: 7. CDR1 is SGHNT, CDR2 YYREEE, per germline (reference sequence). DNA for the CDR3: TGTGCCAGCAGCCCGCGGACAGGGGGCATGAATGAGCAGTTCTTC. The encoded protein is CASSPRTGGMNEQFF. The entire variable domain, with the rest obtained from reference TRBV5-4 and TRBJ2-1, is as follows: ETGVTQSPTHLIKTRGQQVTLRCSSQSGHNTVSWYQQALGQGPQFIFQYYREEENGRGNFPPRFSGLQFPNYSSELNVNALELDDSALYLCASSPRTGGMNEQFFGPGTRLTVL.

This clone was seen a handful of times. The chain combines TRBV9 with TRBJ1-1; maybe TRBD1 (6 bases). The CDR3 totals 14 residues. The V gene's germline CDR1 is SGDLS and CDR2 YYNGEE. The V and J ends lost 2 bases and 0 bases respectively, with 8 bases between them. The CDR3 nucleotides read TGTGCCAGCAGCGTGGACAGACTGAACACTGAAGCTTTCTTT. This gives the protein CASSVDRLNTEAFF.

The rearrangement uses TRBV7-2 and TRBJ1-5; D gene unclear. The germline CDR1 and CDR2 sequences are SGHTA and FQGNSA. This CDR3 has 13 residues. V gave up 5 bases and J gave up 7 bases, with 12 bases separating them. In DNA form, the CDR3 reads TGTGCCAGCAGCCCTACCGAGGTCCAGCCCCAGCATTTT. Translation gives CASSPTEVQPQHF.

The V gene is TRBV2, the J gene TRBJ2-6; D is perhaps TRBD2 (5 bases). Germline V gives CDR1 SNHLY, CDR2 FYNNEI. The CDR3 spans 13 residues. V dropped 9 bases and J dropped 0 bases, with 6 bases sitting between them. The DNA of the CDR3 is TGTGCCAGTGGGAGCTCTGGGGCCAACGTCCTGACTTTC. Its protein product is CASGSSGANVLTF. The full variable domain, its missing parts supplied by reference TRBV2 and TRBJ2-6, is EPEVTQTPSHQVTQMGQEVILRCVPISNHLYFYWYRQILGQKVEFLVSFYNNEISEKSEIFDDQFSVERPDGSNFTLKIRSTKLEDSAMYFCASGSSGANVLTFGAGSRLTVL.

There are a few counts of this clone. V gene TRBV28 combines with J gene TRBJ2-7; the D is unclear. V gave up 5 bases and J gave up 7 bases, with 12 bases separating them. Germline V CDR1 and CDR2: MDHEN, SYDVKM. The CDR3 is made up of 12 amino acids. CDR3 loop: CASSVRIGEQYF. In DNA, the CDR3 is TGTGCCAGCAGTGTCCGGATCGGGGAGCAGTACTTC.

V gene TRBV30 combines with J gene TRBJ1-4, with 12 bases fitting TRBD1. The V gene's germline CDR1 is GTSNPN and CDR2 SVGIG (reference sequence). CDR3 length equals 17 residues. Trimming took 4 bases from V and 7 from J; bases not matched to a gene: 13. CDR3 bases: TGTGCCTGGACTGCCGGGACAGGGGGCATCGGAGGTGAAAAACTGTTTTTT. It is translated as CAWTAGTGGIGGEKLFF. The whole variable domain, remainder taken from reference TRBV30 and TRBJ1-4, is SQTIHQWPATLVQPVGSPLSLECTVEGTSNPNLYWYRQAAGRGLQLLFYSVGIGQISSEVPQNLSASRPQDRQFILSSKKLLLSDSGFYLCAWTAGTGGIGGEKLFFGSGTQLSVL.

This clone has more than one count but fewer than ten. The rearrangement links TRBV5-5 to TRBJ1-1; 7 positions agree with TRBD1. The V gene end was trimmed by 4 bases and the J gene end by 4 bases; junction bases not matched to a gene: 4. This CDR3 has 13 amino acids. CDR1 is SGHKS, CDR2 YYEKEE, per germline (reference sequence). CDR3 nucleotide sequence: TGTGCCAGCAGCCGACAGGGTTTCACTGAAGCTTTCTTT. Translating it yields CASSRQGFTEAFF.

The chain has TRBV25-1 and TRBJ2-7, with 10 bases identical to TRBD1. Unmatched junction bases numbered 2, after V lost 1 base and J lost 2 bases. CDR3 length equals 15 residues. Germline loops: CDR1 MGHDK, CDR2 SYGVNS. In DNA form, the CDR3 reads TGTGCCAGCAGTGAATGGGGACAGGGGACCTACGAGCAGTACTTC. It yields the protein CASSEWGQGTYEQYF.

The rearrangement uses TRBV4-1 and TRBJ2-3, with 13 bases lining up with TRBD2. There are 16 residues in the CDR3. V dropped 4 bases and J dropped 4; count of bases not matched to a gene: 5. Per germline, CDR1 MGHRA and CDR2 YSYEKL. In DNA, the CDR3 is TGCGCCAGCAGCCCCCAACTAGCGGGGGGGCCAGATACGCAGTATTTT. Its protein product is CASSPQLAGGPDTQYF.

The chain joins TRBV18 to TRBJ1-1; D not resolved. In germline, CDR1 is KGHSH, CDR2 LQKENI. This CDR3 is built from 14 residues. V lost 6 bases and J lost 0, with 11 bases in between. The CDR3 DNA reads as TGTGCCAGCTCCCCATCGGAGGTGAACACTGAAGCTTTCTTT. Encoded protein: CASSPSEVNTEAFF.

This sequence joins TRBV5-4 and TRBJ1-2; D gene ambiguous. Trimming cost V 5 bases and J 4 bases, with 12 bases left between them. The CDR3 spans 13 residues. Germline CDR1 reads SGHNT; CDR2 reads YYREEE (reference sequence). This CDR3 is CASSPGEFYGYTF. CDR3 DNA sequence: TGTGCCAGCAGTCCTGGGGAGTTCTATGGCTACACCTTC.

The chain joins TRBV15 to TRBJ1-1; D unclear. Trimming left V 0 bases short and J 4 bases short, with 6 bases between. Germline assignment: CDR1 LNHNV and CDR2 YYDKDF (reference sequence). The CDR3 contains 13 residues. CDR3 nucleotide sequence: TGTGCCACCAGCAGAGATGCCAGCACTGAAGCTTTCTTT. Protein product: CATSRDASTEAFF. Variable domain in full (rest from reference TRBV15 and TRBJ1-1): DAMVIQNPRYQVTQFGKPVTLSCSQTLNHNVMYWYQQKSSQAPKLLFHYYDKDFNNEADTPDNFQSRRPNTSFCFLDIRSPGLGDTAMYLCATSRDASTEAFFGQGTRLTVV.

This clone was detected only a few times. The V call is TRBV6-6, the J call TRBJ1-4; tentative D call: TRBD1 (6 bases). V was trimmed by 0 bases and J by 8 bases, leaving 10 bases between them. The CDR3 consists of 14 residues. Looked up from germline, CDR1 is MNHNY and CDR2 is SVGAGI (reference sequence). The CDR3 sequence is CASSYSQGREKLFF. CDR3 sequence (DNA): TGTGCCAGCAGTTACTCACAGGGCAGGGAAAAACTGTTTTTT.

V and J are TRBV27 and TRBJ2-3; 8 bases align to TRBD2. Germline assignment: CDR1 MNHEY and CDR2 SMNVEV (reference sequence). The CDR3 is 16 residues long. Germline trimming cut 6 bases from V and 0 bases from J; bases unmatched to any gene: 8. DNA for the CDR3: TGTGCCAGCAGATTTCTTAGCGGGACTAGCACAGATACGCAGTATTTT. Residues: CASRFLSGTSTDTQYF.

This clone was seen a single time. The chain is built from TRBV7-8 and TRBJ2-1; D is ambiguous. This CDR3 has 15 amino acids. Germline assignment: CDR1 SGHVS and CDR2 FQNEAQ. Trimming cost V 7 bases and J 4 bases, with 17 bases left between them. The DNA of the CDR3 is TGTGCCAGCACCCCCTGGCGCTTCGGGTACAATGAGCAGTTCTTC. It is translated as CASTPWRFGYNEQFF.